This T cell receptor beta chain is from a study of shared clonotypes between healthy human individuals. Findings and caveats of the study: It was anticipated that sequencing depth would influence how many clonotypes donors shared.

This clone has only a few counts. Its target is not known. The same CDR3 arises from other DNA sequences in this sample as well. CD45RO-negative, CCR7-selected cells formed the naive CD8 fraction, which excluded terminally differentiated effector memory CD45RA+ cells. For every subset, genomic DNA was evenly distributed across several immunoSEQ plates. The protocol was immunoSEQ multiplex PCR, while the TCRdb copy is restricted to in-frame clones and leaves out a portion. This table holds roughly 1,800,000 clones, around 96% found once. Sequencing input: naive CD8+ T cells sorted from blood. This TCR was recovered from a man between 18 and 29 years old in good health.

CDR3 region: CASSLVVNTEAFF. In DNA form, the CDR3 reads TGTGCCAGCAGCTTAGTAGTGAACACTGAAGCTTTCTTT. This chain uses TRBV11-2 with TRBJ1-1; the D is unclear. CDR3 length: 13 amino acids. CDR1 and CDR2 from the germline V gene are SGHAT and FQNNGV. Trimming took off 1 base at V and 0 bases at J, with 3 bases between the two ends.